The clone carrying this T cell receptor beta chain has a handful of counts. This entry is derived from a study of T-cell reconstitution after alpha-beta-depleted transplantation in children. V lost 3 bases to trimming and J lost 0 bases, with 8 bases between them. Germline loops: CDR1 KGHSH, CDR2 LQKENI. The CDR3 runs 14 residues. Preparation of the TCRbeta library involved a method that used unique molecular identifiers. TCRdb re-analysed the PCR reads in MiXCR, keeping a single row per CDR3 protein. The sample records more than 500,000 distinct CDR3 sequences, roughly an eighth being singletons. The receptor's source is a female patient aged 2 to 10 who had a stem cell transplant for aplastic anemia, so the T cells may come from the graft donor. The material sequenced was PBMCs, mostly from graft donor cells, taken 180 days after TCRalphabeta/CD19-depleted stem cell transplant. This sequence joins TRBV18 and TRBJ2-5; D gene uncertain. Written as DNA, the CDR3 is TGTGCCAGCTCACCTCGGCAGAACCAAGAGACCCAGTACTTC. Protein sequence: CASSPRQNQETQYF.